The 14 T cell receptor beta chains reported below all come from one sample, sequenced in a study of OX40 agonist ivuxolimab in advanced cancers. Some clones are missing from TCRdb's copy, which holds only in-frame ones; the method was immunoSEQ multiplex PCR. The sample consists of approximately 66,000 clones, 85% of them appearing once. The specimen was CD4+ or CD8+ T cells sorted from blood, collected in a trial of the OX40 agonist ivuxolimab. The receptor source for this set is an adult with an advanced solid tumor such as melanoma, head and neck, liver or kidney cancer.

The chain is built from TRBV19 and TRBJ1-2; 9 bases line up with TRBD1. CDR1 and CDR2 (germline): LNHDA, SQIVND (reference sequence). The CDR3 is 15 amino acids. With 4 bases clipped from V and 2 bases from J, the junction kept 5 bases outside the gene matches. Written as DNA, the CDR3 is TGTGCCAGTAGTAACACAGGGGGCGGGAACTATGGCTACACCTTC. This sequence encodes CASSNTGGGNYGYTF.

This chain uses TRBV19 with TRBJ2-3; no clear D. The CDR3 spans 12 residues. The germline V gene has CDR1 LNHDA and CDR2 SQIVND (reference sequence). Trimming took off 3 bases at V and 4 bases at J, with 5 bases between the two ends. The DNA for the CDR3 is TGTGCCAGTAGTATCGCCGCAGATACGCAGTATTTT. This translates into CASSIAADTQYF. The whole variable domain, remainder taken from reference TRBV19 and TRBJ2-3, is DGGITQSPKYLFRKEGQNVTLSCEQNLNHDAMYWYRQDPGQGLRLIYYSQIVNDFQKGDIAEGYSVSREKKESFPLTVTSAQKNPTAFYLCASSIAADTQYFGPGTRLTVL.

This chain uses TRBV6-6 with TRBJ1-5; TRBD1 aligns across 8 bases. The J segment lost 14 bases and the V segment lost 6 bases, leaving 9 bases of the junction unmatched. The CDR3 is 12 residues long. Germline assignment: CDR1 MNHNY and CDR2 SVGAGI (reference sequence). CDR3 DNA sequence: TGTGCCAGCAGAGGACCTGAGACAGGGGAGCATTTT. Translation gives CASRGPETGEHF.

V and J are TRBV4-3 and TRBJ1-5; D is perhaps TRBD1 (5 bases). This CDR3 region has 14 residues. Germline V gene sequence: CDR1 LGHNA, CDR2 YSLEER. Trimming cost V 0 bases and J 6 bases, with 9 bases left between them. The CDR3 loop reads CASSQEQAGQPQHF. Written as DNA, the CDR3 is TGCGCCAGCAGCCAAGAACAGGCCGGTCAGCCCCAGCATTTT.

The CDR3 DNA follows: TGTGCCAGCTCACCGGGACTAGCGGTAGAGAACACCGGGGAGCTGTTTTTT. Translating gives CASSPGLAVENTGELFF. The rearrangement links TRBV18 to TRBJ2-2; TRBD2 matches 11 bases. The CDR3 has 17 amino acids. Germline V gene sequence: CDR1 KGHSH, CDR2 LQKENI. V lost 3 bases, J lost 1 base, and 4 bases stayed unmatched.

The chain carries TRBV11-2 and TRBJ1-2; tentatively, D is TRBD1 (6 bases). The germline V gene encodes CDR1 SGHAT and CDR2 FQNNGV. V lost 6 bases and J lost 8, with 19 bases in between. This CDR3 has 14 amino acids. The CDR3, as DNA: TGTGCCAGCAGTTCCGCCGGGACACGAAACGGCTACACCTTC. Its protein is CASSSAGTRNGYTF.

The chain is built from TRBV6-1 and TRBJ2-7, with TRBD2 identical over 10 bases. This CDR3 spans 14 amino acids. The junction had 4 bases not matched to a gene; V was cut back by 6 bases and J by 2 bases. Germline CDR1 is MNHNS and CDR2 is SASEGT. The CDR3 DNA follows: TGTGCCAGCAGGAGGACTAGCGGAGCCTACGAGCAGTACTTC. Translating it yields CASRRTSGAYEQYF.

CDR3 loop: CASRPRDTYNQPQHF. CDR3 nucleotides: TGTGCCAGCAGACCCCGGGACACCTACAATCAGCCCCAGCATTTT. J is TRBJ1-5 and V is TRBV6-5; possible D gene TRBD1, 6 bases. This CDR3 is built from 15 residues. Deletions cut 6 bases from V and 3 bases from J, with 15 bases between. The germline V gene has CDR1 MNHEY and CDR2 SVGAGI.

The chain has TRBV6-4 and TRBJ2-7, with a weak D call TRBD1 (6 bases). Trimming removed 7 bases at V and 5 bases at J, with 12 bases between. Germline V CDR1 and CDR2: MRHNA, SNTAGT. This CDR3 region has 12 residues. The CDR3 nucleotides are TGTGCCAGCACCACATGGGGGCACGAGCAGTACTTC. This sequence encodes CASTTWGHEQYF.

V gene TRBV29-1 combines with J gene TRBJ2-5; 8 bases match TRBD2. Per germline, CDR1 SQVTM and CDR2 ANQGSEA. The trim removed 6 bases at V and 5 bases at J, leaving 8 bases unmatched. The CDR3 has 13 residues. This CDR3 reads CSVRTSPGETQYF. The DNA for the CDR3 is TGCAGCGTCCGGACTAGCCCCGGGGAGACCCAGTACTTC. The full variable domain, rest sourced from reference TRBV29-1 and TRBJ2-5, is SAVISQKPSRDICQRGTSLTIQCQVDSQVTMMFWYRQQPGQSLTLIATANQGSEATYESGFVIDKFPISRPNLTFSTLTVSNMSPEDSSIYLCSVRTSPGETQYFGPGTRLLVL.

The V call is TRBV6-6, the J call TRBJ2-5, with a tentative D call TRBD2 (6 bases). Germline values: CDR1 MNHNY, CDR2 SVGAGI (reference sequence). CDR3 length equals 10 residues. This CDR3 reads CAGGMETQYF. The CDR3 nucleotides read TGTGCTGGGGGGATGGAGACCCAGTACTTC.

The CDR3 loop reads CASSVSVGHWGLNTEAFF. The CDR3 DNA reads TGTGCCAGCAGCGTATCTGTGGGGCACTGGGGGCTGAACACTGAAGCTTTCTTT. The chain combines TRBV9 with TRBJ1-1; D is possibly TRBD1 (6 bases). Germline CDR1 SGDLS, CDR2 YYNGEE. Trimming removed 1 base from V and 0 bases from J, with 19 bases in between. The CDR3 is 18 residues long.

This rearrangement joins TRBV7-9 to TRBJ2-7, with D maybe TRBD1 (6 bases). Germline lookup yields CDR1 SEHNR and CDR2 FQNEAQ (reference sequence). V was clipped by 5 bases and J by 0 bases, with 8 bases between them. This CDR3 has 13 amino acids. CDR3 in amino acids: CASSRQVSYEQYF. DNA for the CDR3: TGTGCCAGCAGCCGACAGGTCTCCTACGAGCAGTACTTC. The variable domain in full, with the rest retrieved from reference TRBV7-9 and TRBJ2-7, is DTGVSQNPRHKITKRGQNVTFRCDPISEHNRLYWYRQTLGQGPEFLTYFQNEAQLEKSRLLSDRFSAERPKGSFSTLEIQRTEQGDSAMYLCASSRQVSYEQYFGPGTRLTVT.

The chain uses TRBV30 and TRBJ1-5; weak D call: TRBD1 (5 bases). This CDR3 is 14 amino acids long. V shed 2 bases and J shed 0 bases, with 8 bases lying between them. Germline V gene sequence: CDR1 GTSNPN, CDR2 SVGIG (reference sequence). The CDR3 region has the DNA TGTGCCTGGAGTTGGGGCTTTAGCAATCAGCCCCAGCATTTT. This codes for CAWSWGFSNQPQHF.